These 17 T cell receptor beta chains were all obtained from the same sample, sequenced in a study of blood T cells in healthy people across ages. The use of a sample-barcoded 5' primer and a J-beta primer mix characterized a second PCR of roughly 7 to 11 cycles. TCRdb re-called the 5' RACE reads through MiXCR, storing one row per CDR3 protein. This sample carries around 870,000 distinct CDR3 sequences, under 35% of them seen once, and the ten largest clones take 17%. Sequences were obtained from blood. Receptors were obtained from a woman older than 75 in good health.

Details on this clonotype: The junction differs from germline at one of its ends, possibly a read error. The V gene is TRBV7-2, the J gene TRBJ2-2; TRBD2 aligns across 11 bases. There are 16 residues in the CDR3. Germline-derived CDR1 and CDR2 are SGHTA and FQGNSA. The CDR3, as DNA: TGTGCCAGCAGGATACTAGCGGGGGCCTACACCGGGGAGCGGTTTTTT. This gives the protein CASRILAGAYTGERFF.

This chain links TRBV29-1 with TRBJ1-1, with a weak D call TRBD1 (5 bases). Deletions cut 5 bases from V and 1 base from J, with 14 bases between. This CDR3 spans 14 amino acids. Looked up from germline, CDR1 is SQVTM and CDR2 is ANQGSEA. As DNA, the CDR3 is TGCAGCGTTTCCCCCTGGGACCAGAACACTGAAGCTTTCTTT. Protein: CSVSPWDQNTEAFF.

DNA for the CDR3: TGCGCCAGCAGCAATTATGGGACTGGGAACACTGAAGCTTTCTTT. Translating it yields CASSNYGTGNTEAFF. The chain recombines TRBV4-3 with TRBJ1-1; D possibly corresponds to TRBD1 (5 bases). Trimming removed 5 bases at V and 1 base at J, with 14 bases between. The V gene's germline CDR1 is LGHNA and CDR2 YSLEER. The CDR3 contains 15 residues.

Comment on this clonotype: Possible read error: a much larger clone is one base away. V usage is TRBV3-1 and J usage is TRBJ2-1; TRBD2 matches 9 bases. CDR1 is LGHDT, CDR2 YNNKEL, per germline (reference sequence). V lost 1 base, J lost 6 bases, and 19 bases stayed unmatched. This CDR3 is 20 amino acids long. The DNA for the CDR3 is TGTGCCAGCAGCCAAGGGTCTTGGAGGTCCGGGACTAGCCGAAGCAATGAGCAGTTCTTC. As protein: CASSQGSWRSGTSRSNEQFF.

The V gene is TRBV6-1, the J gene TRBJ2-3; 16 bases line up with TRBD2. This CDR3 is 19 amino acids long. V shed 5 bases and J 2 bases; nucleotides not matched to a gene: 10. CDR1 and CDR2 (germline): MNHNS, SASEGT. As DNA, the CDR3 is TGTGCCAGCAGTCCAAGAACCGGGACTAGCGGGGGGGACACAGATACGCAGTATTTT. Its protein is CASSPRTGTSGGDTDTQYF.

This clonotype was observed a handful of times. The chain employs TRBV9 and TRBJ2-7; D may be TRBD2 (5 bases). This CDR3 spans 18 amino acids. Trimming removed 0 bases at V and 2 bases at J, with 21 bases between. Germline V CDR1 and CDR2: SGDLS, YYNGEE. The CDR3 region is CASSVEPNGRSIAYEQYF. CDR3 coding DNA: TGTGCCAGCAGCGTAGAACCAAATGGGAGATCGATAGCCTACGAGCAGTACTTC.

J is TRBJ1-1 and V is TRBV7-2, with TRBD1 as a possible D gene (5 bases). Trimming took off 5 bases at V and 7 bases at J, with 20 bases between the two ends. The CDR3 is made up of 15 amino acids. The germline V gene has CDR1 SGHTA and CDR2 FQGNSA. The CDR3 here is CASSKGPQGEVEAFF. In DNA, the CDR3 is TGTGCCAGCAGCAAGGGTCCCCAGGGCGAAGTTGAAGCTTTCTTT.

The V and J genes are TRBV7-2 and TRBJ2-5; the match to TRBD2 covers 11 bases. V trimming: 0 bases; J trimming: 2 bases; junction bases outside the gene matches: 11. The CDR3 contains 19 residues. CDR1 and CDR2 (germline): SGHTA, FQGNSA. The CDR3 DNA follows: TGTGCCAGCAGCTTAGCGCTTGCTAGCGGGAGGACCCTACAAGAGACCCAGTACTTC. Its protein product is CASSLALASGRTLQETQYF. The variable domain in full, completed from reference TRBV7-2 and TRBJ2-5, reads GAGVSQSPSNKVTEKGKDVELRCDPISGHTALYWYRQSLGQGLEFLIYFQGNSAPDKSGLPSDRFSAERTGGSVSTLTIQRTQQEDSAVYLCASSLALASGRTLQETQYFGPGTRLLVL.

This clonotype was counted at least ten times. The chain has TRBV4-3 and TRBJ2-1, with unresolved D. Germline V lookup: CDR1 LGHNA, CDR2 YSLEER. The V and J ends lost 1 base and 4 bases respectively, with 11 bases between them. This CDR3 region has 15 residues. CDR3 in DNA: TGCGCCAGCAGCCAAGGGCTAGAAAGGTACAATGAGCAGTTCTTC. Amino acids: CASSQGLERYNEQFF.

This clonotype was seen more than once but under ten times. The rearrangement links TRBV30 to TRBJ2-1, with D uncertain. Trimming stripped 0 bases from V and 10 bases from J, with 10 bases between. The CDR3 totals 12 residues. The germline V gene encodes CDR1 GTSNPN and CDR2 SVGIG (reference sequence). The CDR3 coding sequence is TGTGCCTGGAGTGTAAGCCCCGGGGAGCAGTTCTTC. Its protein is CAWSVSPGEQFF.

The chain has TRBV11-2 and TRBJ2-3; TRBD2 might be the D (7 bases). Germline CDR1 is SGHAT and CDR2 is FQNNGV. The CDR3 runs 16 residues. Trimming stripped 3 bases from V and 1 base from J, with 14 bases between. The CDR3: CASSFQGGAGTDTQYF. Written as DNA, the CDR3 is TGTGCCAGCAGCTTCCAAGGGGGGGCCGGCACAGATACGCAGTATTTT.

The chain carries TRBV20-1 and TRBJ1-2; D gene ambiguous. Germline CDR1 is DFQATT and CDR2 is SNEGSKA (reference sequence). V gave up 0 bases and J gave up 8 bases, with 7 bases separating them. The CDR3 extends over 11 amino acids. As DNA, the CDR3 is TGCAGTGCTAGAGATCAGAGAGGCTACACCTTC. It encodes CSARDQRGYTF.

This clonotype was picked up a small number of times. This chain connects TRBV30 to TRBJ2-5; weak D call: TRBD1 (5 bases). The ends were cut back, 2 bases at V and 7 bases at J, with 17 bases in the middle. Germline CDR1 reads GTSNPN; CDR2 reads SVGIG (reference sequence). The CDR3 has 14 amino acids. Here the CDR3 reads CAWSNLREMGTQYF. In DNA form, the CDR3 reads TGTGCCTGGAGTAACCTCAGGGAAATGGGGACCCAGTACTTC.

With regard to this clonotype: A much bigger clone sits one base away, suggesting this may be a read error. This rearrangement joins TRBV12-3 or TRBV12-4 to TRBJ2-1, with 11 nucleotides matching TRBD2. With 6 bases clipped from V and 8 bases from J, the junction kept 12 bases outside the gene matches. This CDR3 contains 16 residues. In DNA form, the CDR3 reads TGTGCCAGCAGGCTCCGCCTAGCGGGGGGCGACGATGAGCAGTTCTTC. Its translation is CASRLRLAGGDDEQFF.

The rearrangement links TRBV7-2 to TRBJ1-1; the D gene is possibly TRBD1 (6 bases). V gave up 5 bases and J gave up 0 bases, with 13 bases separating them. This CDR3 is built from 15 residues. Germline V CDR1 and CDR2: SGHTA, FQGNSA. In DNA form, the CDR3 reads TGTGCCAGCAGCCCCACGGCAGGGGTGAACACTGAAGCTTTCTTT. Its protein product is CASSPTAGVNTEAFF.

Worth noting for this clonotype: A much larger clone is a single base away; this may be a read error. This chain links TRBV20-1 with TRBJ2-1; D call uncertain. The assigned J gene may be wrong: the sequence end matches TRBJ2-7 better. The CDR3 spans 15 residues. Looked up from germline, CDR1 is DFQATT and CDR2 is SNEGSKA (reference sequence). For the CDR3, the DNA is TGCAGTGCTAGGGCCATTACCACCACCTACAATGAGCAGTACTTC. Translated, it gives CSARAITTTYNEQYF.

At least ten counts were recorded for this clonotype. The V and J genes are TRBV7-2 and TRBJ2-4, with TRBD2 matching over 8 bases. Trimming cost V 8 bases and J 5 bases; bases outside gene matches: 8. The germline CDR1 and CDR2 sequences are SGHTA and FQGNSA. The CDR3 extends over 14 amino acids. CDR3 bases: TGTGCCAGCTCTGTCGGAGCGGGGGAAAACATTCAGTACTTC. Protein sequence: CASSVGAGENIQYF.